These 19 T cell receptor beta chains came from one sample sequenced in a study of blood T cell repertoires in COVID-19. Sequencing used immunoSEQ multiplex PCR; TCRdb keeps in-frame clones, though not all of them. The profile shows approximately 82,000 clones, approximately 78% of them singletons. The sample taken for sequencing was peripheral blood. Receptors were obtained from a human donor in a cohort sampled during active COVID-19.

The rearrangement joins TRBV7-6 to TRBJ2-3; TRBD2 is a possible D gene (6 bases). V lost 5 bases and J 2 bases, leaving 14 bases between the germline ends. This CDR3 comprises 15 residues. Germline loops: CDR1 SGHVS, CDR2 FNYEAQ. The CDR3 sequence: CASSNQRRVTDTQYF. The CDR3 nucleotides are TGTGCCAGCAGCAATCAAAGGAGGGTCACAGATACGCAGTATTTT.

The chain joins TRBV6-6 to TRBJ1-3, with D possibly TRBD1 on 6 matching bases. Per the germline V gene, CDR1 is MNHNY and CDR2 is SVGAGI (reference sequence). V shed 5 bases and J shed 0 bases, with 8 bases lying between them. This CDR3 contains 14 residues. For the CDR3, the DNA is TGTGCCAGCAGTGACAGGACCTCTGGAAACACCATATATTTT. Translating it yields CASSDRTSGNTIYF.

The genes are TRBV7-9 and TRBJ2-7, with a possible D match to TRBD1 (5 bases). V shed 2 bases and J shed 6 bases, with 8 bases lying between them. Looked up from germline, CDR1 is SEHNR and CDR2 is FQNEAQ (reference sequence). CDR3 length: 12 amino acids. CDR3 nucleotides: TGTGCCAGCAGCTTACTCAGGGCCGAGCAGTACTTC. Protein product: CASSLLRAEQYF.

This sequence joins TRBV11-2 and TRBJ2-5; tentatively, D is TRBD2 (5 bases). V was clipped by 8 bases and J by 7 bases, with 14 bases between them. CDR3 length equals 12 residues. Germline V gene lookup returns CDR1 SGHAT and CDR2 FQNNGV. CDR3 residues: CASGRTVGTQYF. The CDR3 region has the DNA TGTGCCAGCGGCAGGACTGTCGGGACCCAGTACTTC.

The chain joins TRBV5-1 to TRBJ2-5; D is perhaps TRBD2 (5 bases). V was pared by 0 bases and J by 7 bases, with 10 bases between. This CDR3 is built from 13 residues. Germline V lookup: CDR1 SGHRS, CDR2 YFSETQ. CDR3 sequence reads: CASSLDGLGTQYF. DNA of the CDR3: TGCGCCAGCAGCTTGGACGGACTCGGGACCCAGTACTTC. Filled out from reference TRBV5-1 and TRBJ2-5, the complete variable domain reads KAGVTQTPRYLIKTRGQQVTLSCSPISGHRSVSWYQQTPGQGLQFLFEYFSETQRNKGNFPGRFSGRQFSNSRSEMNVSTLELGDSALYLCASSLDGLGTQYFGPGTRLLVL.

The chain links TRBV7-4 to TRBJ2-3, with TRBD2 matching 7 bases. The ends lost 1 base at V and 5 bases at J; junction bases unmatched: 12. The CDR3 has 17 residues. The germline V gene has CDR1 SGHVT and CDR2 SQSDAQ. CDR3 sequence: CASSLGSERGLRDTQYF. The CDR3 nucleotides read TGTGCCAGCAGCTTAGGGAGTGAGCGGGGCCTTAGAGATACGCAGTATTTT.

The rearrangement joins TRBV5-1 to TRBJ2-3; 8 bases are a match to TRBD2. From germline, CDR1 is SGHRS and CDR2 YFSETQ. The CDR3 totals 16 residues. Trimming cost V 0 bases and J 2 bases; bases outside gene matches: 5. DNA for the CDR3: TGCGCCAGCAGCTTGGGTGCGGGGGGAACCACAGATACGCAGTATTTT. Amino acid sequence: CASSLGAGGTTDTQYF.

The chain links TRBV7-3 to TRBJ2-2, with TRBD2 matching over 10 bases. V lost 5 bases, J lost 8 bases, and 8 bases stayed unmatched. This CDR3 spans 15 amino acids. The germline V gene encodes CDR1 SGHTA and CDR2 FQGTGA. In DNA, the CDR3 is TGTGCCAGCAGCGGAGCGGGGGGGCCATATGGGGAGCTGTTTTTT. It specifies CASSGAGGPYGELFF.

This clone has at least ten counts. V gene TRBV4-1 combines with J gene TRBJ1-2; D gene uncertain. The CDR3 has 16 residues. Germline V gene lookup returns CDR1 MGHRA and CDR2 YSYEKL. V was cut by 1 base and J by 0 bases, with 12 bases left in between. CDR3 residues: CASSQGDIRANYGYTF. The CDR3 DNA follows: TGCGCCAGCAGCCAAGGAGACATTAGAGCTAACTATGGCTACACCTTC.

In DNA form, the CDR3 reads TGTGCCAGCAGCCATCCAGGAATGAACACTGAAGCTTTCTTT. Translating gives CASSHPGMNTEAFF. The gene calls are TRBV14 and TRBJ1-1, with D unresolved. V was pared by 3 bases and J by 0 bases, with 8 bases between. CDR1 is SGHDN and CDR2 is FVKESK in the germline V gene. The CDR3 has 14 amino acids.

This sequence joins TRBV5-1 and TRBJ2-3; possible D gene TRBD2, 6 bases. With 4 bases removed from V and 4 bases from J, the gap between germline ends came to 13 bases. The CDR3 runs to 14 residues. Germline lookup yields CDR1 SGHRS and CDR2 YFSETQ. CDR3 region: CASSPSSGADTQYF. CDR3 DNA sequence: TGCGCCAGCAGCCCATCCTCGGGGGCAGATACGCAGTATTTT.

CDR3 DNA sequence: TGTGCCAGCAGGGATCAAAGGGGCCCTTCCTCTGGAAACACCATATATTTT. Translated: CASRDQRGPSSGNTIYF. This chain uses TRBV7-9 with TRBJ1-3; the D gene is possibly TRBD1 (5 bases). This CDR3 is 17 amino acids long. Germline values: CDR1 SEHNR, CDR2 FQNEAQ (reference sequence). Trimming removed 6 bases at V and 0 bases at J, with 18 bases between.

The rearrangement links TRBV19 to TRBJ2-6, with D possibly being TRBD1 (6 bases). Germline V lookup: CDR1 LNHDA, CDR2 SQIVND (reference sequence). There are 16 residues in the CDR3. Trimming removed 6 bases at V and 4 bases at J, with 16 bases between. CDR3 coding DNA: TGTGCCAGTAGGACCGCCGCAGGGGTCGGGGCCAACGTCCTGACTTTC. It specifies CASRTAAGVGANVLTF.

The chain couples TRBV5-1 to TRBJ2-5; 8 bases are shared with TRBD1. J lost 1 base, V lost 4 bases, and 6 bases had no gene match. The CDR3 totals 15 residues. CDR1 and CDR2 from the germline V gene are SGHRS and YFSETQ. CDR3 bases: TGCGCCAGCAGCGACGGGCAGGGGGCCCAAGAGACCCAGTACTTC. It encodes CASSDGQGAQETQYF.

The chain is built from TRBV19 and TRBJ2-2; 14 bases are shared with TRBD2. Trimming cost V 5 bases and J 3 bases; bases outside gene matches: 2. Germline V gives CDR1 LNHDA, CDR2 SQIVND (reference sequence). The length of the CDR3 is 16 residues. The CDR3 region has the DNA TGTGCCAGTAGTTGGACTAGCGGGGGGTACACCGGGGAGCTGTTTTTT. It encodes CASSWTSGGYTGELFF.

The V and J genes are TRBV11-3 and TRBJ2-7; tentative D call: TRBD1 (6 bases). CDR3 length: 13 amino acids. Trimming took off 5 bases at V and 0 bases at J, with 8 bases between the two ends. Germline loops: CDR1 SGHNT, CDR2 YENEEA. In nucleotides, the CDR3 is TGTGCCAGCAGCCCGGACAGCTCCTACGAGCAGTACTTC. Its protein is CASSPDSSYEQYF.

This chain joins TRBV5-1 and TRBJ2-2; 9 bases are a match to TRBD1. The V segment lost 4 bases and the J segment 3 bases; nucleotides outside the gene matches: 4. The CDR3 has 15 amino acids. CDR1 SGHRS and CDR2 YFSETQ come from the germline V gene. DNA of the CDR3: TGCGCCAGCAGCCCACAGGGGGCGGACACCGGGGAGCTGTTTTTT. Protein: CASSPQGADTGELFF.

This chain joins TRBV11-2 and TRBJ2-1; 9 nucleotides match TRBD2. V shed 1 base, J shed 7 bases, and the junction held 5 bases outside the gene matches. CDR3 length equals 15 residues. The germline V gene encodes CDR1 SGHAT and CDR2 FQNNGV. CDR3 in amino acids: CASSLVRLAANEQFF. The CDR3 nucleotides are TGTGCCAGCAGCTTAGTAAGACTAGCGGCGAATGAGCAGTTCTTC.

In its sample, this clone was seen once. This chain's CDR3 is CATSRERRQGKYEQYF. The CDR3 coding sequence is TGTGCCACCAGCAGAGAGCGAAGACAGGGGAAATACGAGCAGTACTTC. The rearrangement links TRBV15 to TRBJ2-7; TRBD1 matches at 8 bases. This CDR3 spans 16 amino acids. Looked up from germline, CDR1 is LNHNV and CDR2 is YYDKDF (reference sequence). J lost 4 bases, V lost 0 bases, and 8 bases had no gene match.